A single sample is the source of the 25 T cell receptor beta chains below, sequenced in a study of cytomegalovirus exposure and HLA in healthy donors. Primers included in the PCR were 60 Vbeta and 13 Jbeta primers. Clones were sequenced by immunoSEQ multiplex PCR, and TCRdb holds only the in-frame ones, with some missing. The top ten hold about 1.5% of the sample, which has approximately 150,000 clones, about three quarters seen once. Sequencing was carried out using PBMCs. Every receptor here comes from a woman younger than 45 in good health and CMV-seropositive.

This clone showed up just once. This chain connects TRBV2 to TRBJ2-2, with D perhaps TRBD1 (6 bases). The length of the CDR3 is 19 residues. Germline CDR1 reads SNHLY; CDR2 reads FYNNEI. V gave up 2 bases and J gave up 0 bases, with 19 bases separating them. The CDR3 reads CASSERAGVSLANTGELFF. CDR3 DNA: TGTGCCAGCAGTGAAAGGGCAGGGGTCTCCCTCGCGAACACCGGGGAGCTGTTTTTT.

The chain couples TRBV19 to TRBJ2-7, with 7 positions matching TRBD1. The CDR3 has 13 amino acids. CDR1 is LNHDA, CDR2 SQIVND, per germline (reference sequence). J lost 4 bases, V lost 5 bases, and 5 bases had no gene match. The DNA for the CDR3 is TGTGCCAGTAGTCCCGGGACAGTATACGAGCAGTACTTC. Its protein product is CASSPGTVYEQYF.

The chain combines TRBV7-9 with TRBJ2-4; D is possibly TRBD2 (5 bases). This CDR3 contains 17 residues. V lost 1 base, J lost 1 base, and 14 bases lay in between. Germline CDR1 is SEHNR and CDR2 is FQNEAQ (reference sequence). The CDR3 loop is CASSLGEGLLAKNIQYF. CDR3 in DNA: TGTGCCAGCAGCTTAGGTGAGGGTCTATTGGCCAAAAACATTCAGTACTTC.

This chain links TRBV29-1 with TRBJ2-1; 7 positions agree with TRBD1. This CDR3 is 14 amino acids long. Germline V gene lookup returns CDR1 SQVTM and CDR2 ANQGSEA. Trimming removed 6 bases from V and 12 bases from J; junction bases left unmatched: 17. CDR3 residues: CSVGFGTELRGQFF. As DNA, the CDR3 is TGCAGCGTGGGCTTCGGGACAGAGCTAAGAGGGCAGTTCTTC.

V is TRBV7-2 and J is TRBJ2-7; D is perhaps TRBD2 (7 bases). CDR1 is SGHTA and CDR2 is FQGNSA in the germline V gene. V was cut by 3 bases and J by 2 bases, with 14 bases left in between. This CDR3 is 15 amino acids long. The CDR3 spells CASSLGGGQTYEQYF. The CDR3, as DNA: TGTGCCAGCAGCTTGGGCGGGGGACAAACCTACGAGCAGTACTTC.

V usage is TRBV20-1 and J usage is TRBJ2-7, with D maybe TRBD1 (6 bases). Germline lookup yields CDR1 DFQATT and CDR2 SNEGSKA (reference sequence). Trimming pared 5 bases from V and 4 bases from J, leaving 9 bases between. This CDR3 comprises 11 residues. This CDR3 reads CSAGQKYEQYF. The CDR3 DNA follows: TGCAGTGCTGGACAGAAATACGAGCAGTACTTC.

The V call is TRBV5-1, the J call TRBJ2-5, with TRBD1 identical over 7 bases. Germline V CDR1 and CDR2: SGHRS, YFSETQ. The CDR3 has 14 residues. The J segment lost 1 base and the V segment lost 4 bases, leaving 4 bases of the junction unmatched. The CDR3 sequence is CASSQRQGQETQYF. DNA of the CDR3: TGCGCCAGCAGCCAACGACAGGGCCAAGAGACCCAGTACTTC.

The genes are TRBV25-1 and TRBJ2-7, with D possibly TRBD1 on 6 matching bases. The CDR3 has 13 residues. Looked up from germline, CDR1 is MGHDK and CDR2 is SYGVNS. V was cut by 5 bases and J by 2 bases, with 10 bases left in between. DNA of the CDR3: TGTGCCAGCAGTTTGCAGGGGCCCTACGAGCAGTACTTC. Translated, it gives CASSLQGPYEQYF.

This chain links TRBV13 with TRBJ2-1, with 10 positions matching TRBD1. The CDR3 loop spans 15 amino acids. J gave up 9 bases and V 5 bases, and 10 bases lay outside the gene matches. Germline CDR1 reads PRHDT; CDR2 reads FYEKMQ (reference sequence). CDR3 region: CASSLPGTGVSEQFF. The CDR3 region has the DNA TGTGCCAGCAGCCTTCCCGGGACAGGGGTGAGTGAGCAGTTCTTC.

J is TRBJ2-3 and V is TRBV4-1, with TRBD2 matching 13 bases. The germline gives CDR1 MGHRA, CDR2 YSYEKL. The CDR3 extends over 19 amino acids. The junction had 10 bases not matched to a gene; V was cut back by 2 bases and J by 2 bases. The CDR3 reads CASSQSDPLAGGHTDTQYF. The CDR3 DNA is TGCGCCAGCAGCCAATCTGACCCACTAGCGGGAGGGCACACAGATACGCAGTATTTT.

Here the CDR3 reads CASSIRGNQETQYF. Here the CDR3 DNA reads TGTGCCAGTAGTATAAGGGGGAACCAAGAGACCCAGTACTTC. This rearrangement joins TRBV19 to TRBJ2-5; TRBD1 is a possible D gene (6 bases). The CDR3 loop spans 14 amino acids. CDR1 is LNHDA, CDR2 SQIVND, per germline (reference sequence). V lost 2 bases to trimming and J lost 0 bases, with 7 bases between them.

CDR3 sequence: CAISEAGDTDTQYF. Written as DNA, the CDR3 is TGTGCCATCAGTGAGGCCGGGGACACAGATACGCAGTATTTT. The chain combines TRBV10-3 with TRBJ2-3; TRBD2 might be the D (5 bases). Per the germline V gene, CDR1 is ENHRY and CDR2 is SYGVKD. The germline V and J ends were trimmed by 2 bases and 2 bases, with 8 bases remaining between them. This CDR3 is built from 14 residues.

The chain links TRBV6-6 to TRBJ2-2, with D tentatively TRBD2 (5 bases). V lost 6 bases and J 4 bases, leaving 15 bases between the germline ends. Germline CDR1 MNHNY, CDR2 SVGAGI (reference sequence). The CDR3 is made up of 15 amino acids. The CDR3 is CASSGSSPSTGELFF. Here the CDR3 DNA reads TGTGCCAGCAGCGGGTCTAGCCCCAGCACCGGGGAGCTGTTTTTT.

J is TRBJ2-7 and V is TRBV27; unclear D gene. The CDR3 spans 14 residues. Per the germline V gene, CDR1 is MNHEY and CDR2 is SMNVEV (reference sequence). The V end lost 6 bases, the J end lost 4 bases, and 16 bases lay between the germline ends. CDR3 coding DNA: TGTGCCAGCAGCCCCGGGTCCCTGGGTTACGAGCAGTACTTC. Translating it yields CASSPGSLGYEQYF.

The chain joins TRBV4-1 to TRBJ2-7; D might be TRBD2 (5 bases). The V gene lost 3 bases and the J gene lost 7 bases, with 10 bases spanning the gap. Germline lookup yields CDR1 MGHRA and CDR2 YSYEKL. The CDR3 loop spans 12 amino acids. CDR3 DNA sequence: TGCGCCAGCAGCCAGGTGAGGGCGGAGCAGTACTTC. It specifies CASSQVRAEQYF.

This clone was found a few times. The chain is built from TRBV30 and TRBJ2-5, with no clear D. V was cut by 5 bases and J by 0 bases, with 10 bases left in between. This CDR3 is built from 13 residues. CDR1 and CDR2 (germline): GTSNPN, SVGIG (reference sequence). The CDR3 DNA follows: TGTGCCTGGGAAAAGGAGTACCAAGAGACCCAGTACTTC. This gives the protein CAWEKEYQETQYF.

The chain joins TRBV27 to TRBJ2-3; TRBD2 matches at 7 bases. CDR1 and CDR2 (germline): MNHEY, SMNVEV (reference sequence). CDR3 length equals 12 residues. V lost 5 bases, J lost 7 bases, and 3 bases stayed unmatched. The CDR3 nucleotides are TGTGCCAGCAGTCCGGGGACTAATACGCAGTATTTT. Protein sequence: CASSPGTNTQYF.

This clone was seen more than once but under ten times. Other DNA sequences in the sample encode the same CDR3. The chain carries TRBV6-4 and TRBJ2-3, with a weak D call TRBD2 (6 bases). The germline V gene has CDR1 MRHNA and CDR2 SNTAGT. Deletions cut 0 bases from V and 3 bases from J, with 10 bases between. The CDR3 runs to 15 residues. This CDR3 reads CASSDSGGVTDTQYF. Written as DNA, the CDR3 is TGTGCCAGCAGTGACTCCGGGGGTGTGACAGATACGCAGTATTTT.

Only one count was recorded for this clone. This chain uses TRBV5-1 with TRBJ2-3, with 8 bases that match TRBD1. After removal of 6 bases from V and 5 bases from J, the junction contained 11 bases not matched to a gene. Germline values: CDR1 SGHRS, CDR2 YFSETQ. The CDR3 sequence is 15 residues long. The CDR3 protein is CASNQGAFLGDTQYF. The CDR3 region has the DNA TGCGCCAGCAACCAGGGGGCGTTCCTAGGAGATACGCAGTATTTT.

The chain recombines TRBV28 with TRBJ1-5; D gene ambiguous. The CDR3 has 12 residues. Germline CDR1 is MDHEN and CDR2 is SYDVKM. CDR3 DNA: TGTACCACTTCGTATAGCAATCAGCCCCAGCATTTT. Translated, it gives CTTSYSNQPQHF.

The chain has TRBV7-9 and TRBJ2-7; 8 bases align to TRBD1. Trimming cost V 2 bases and J 1 base; bases outside gene matches: 4. Germline V gene sequence: CDR1 SEHNR, CDR2 FQNEAQ (reference sequence). The length of the CDR3 is 15 residues. CDR3 bases: TGTGCCAGCAGCTTATGGACAGGGACATCCTACGAGCAGTACTTC. It codes for CASSLWTGTSYEQYF.

This chain links TRBV28 with TRBJ1-2; possible D gene TRBD1, 5 bases. From germline, CDR1 is MDHEN and CDR2 SYDVKM. V lost 7 bases and J lost 5, with 11 bases in between. The CDR3 is made up of 12 amino acids. The CDR3 region is CASTSGNYGYTF. Written as DNA, the CDR3 is TGTGCCAGCACCTCAGGGAATTATGGCTACACCTTC.

The chain joins TRBV5-8 to TRBJ2-2; possibly TRBD1 for D (5 bases). In germline, CDR1 is SGHTS, CDR2 YDEGEE. CDR3 length: 14 amino acids. Trimming took 1 base from V and 3 from J, leaving 7 bases between them. CDR3 in DNA: TGTGCCAGCAGCTTGCAGGGCTACACCGGGGAGCTGTTTTTT. Translation: CASSLQGYTGELFF.

The CDR3 protein is CASSLGGQGASEKLFF. CDR3 DNA sequence: TGTGCCAGCAGTTTGGGGGGACAGGGGGCTTCTGAAAAACTGTTTTTT. The chain links TRBV28 to TRBJ1-4, with 12 positions matching TRBD1. Germline V CDR1 and CDR2: MDHEN, SYDVKM. The CDR3 is made up of 16 amino acids. Germline trimming cut 3 bases from V and 7 bases from J; bases unmatched to any gene: 6.

CDR3 sequence: CASSARHGQPQHF. CDR3 nucleotides: TGTGCCAGCAGCGCCAGACATGGCCAGCCCCAGCATTTT. The rearrangement uses TRBV9 and TRBJ1-5, with D unclear. Trimming stripped 3 bases from V and 7 bases from J, with 11 bases between. The CDR3 contains 13 residues. Germline lookup yields CDR1 SGDLS and CDR2 YYNGEE.